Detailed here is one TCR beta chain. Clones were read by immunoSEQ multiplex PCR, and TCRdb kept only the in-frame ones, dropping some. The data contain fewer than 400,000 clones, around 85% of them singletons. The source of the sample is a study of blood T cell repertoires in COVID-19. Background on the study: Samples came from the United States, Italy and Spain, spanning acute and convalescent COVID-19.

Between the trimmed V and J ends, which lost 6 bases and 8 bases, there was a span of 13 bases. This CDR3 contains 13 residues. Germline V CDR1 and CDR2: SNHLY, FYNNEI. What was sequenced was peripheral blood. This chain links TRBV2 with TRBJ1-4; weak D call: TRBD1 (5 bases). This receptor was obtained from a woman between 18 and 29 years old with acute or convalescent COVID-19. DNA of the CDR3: TGTGCCAGCAGATCTGTACCAGGGGAAAAACTGTTTTTT. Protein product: CASRSVPGEKLFF. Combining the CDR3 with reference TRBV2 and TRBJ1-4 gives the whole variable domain EPEVTQTPSHQVTQMGQEVILRCVPISNHLYFYWYRQILGQKVEFLVSFYNNEISEKSEIFDDQFSVERPDGSNFTLKIRSTKLEDSAMYFCASRSVPGEKLFFGSGTQLSVL.